This T cell receptor beta chain was observed in a study of blood T cell repertoires in COVID-19. Study background: Sources were T cells, B-cell-depleted T cells, or PBMCs; the material itself was cDNA or gDNA.

The CDR3 runs 14 residues. Germline V gene data show CDR1 as MDHEN and CDR2 as SYDVKM. V shed 3 bases and J 3 bases; nucleotides not matched to a gene: 2. This clone was found once. As processed by the authors: Reference gene primer amplification in the assay estimated nucleated cell counts. The assay was immunoSEQ multiplex PCR, and TCRdb's table has in-frame clones only and misses some. The V and J calls and clone size are taken from that table; D and trimming were inferred from the DNA. The table shows tens of thousands of clones, with 80% to 90% occurring only once. The chain joins TRBV28 to TRBJ2-1, with TRBD2 identical over 7 bases. Specimen: peripheral blood. The sequence was collected from a woman between 65 and 79 years old with acute or convalescent COVID-19. In DNA form, the CDR3 reads TGTGCCAGCAGTTTCCCTAGCGGCTACAATGAGCAGTTCTTC. It encodes CASSFPSGYNEQFF.